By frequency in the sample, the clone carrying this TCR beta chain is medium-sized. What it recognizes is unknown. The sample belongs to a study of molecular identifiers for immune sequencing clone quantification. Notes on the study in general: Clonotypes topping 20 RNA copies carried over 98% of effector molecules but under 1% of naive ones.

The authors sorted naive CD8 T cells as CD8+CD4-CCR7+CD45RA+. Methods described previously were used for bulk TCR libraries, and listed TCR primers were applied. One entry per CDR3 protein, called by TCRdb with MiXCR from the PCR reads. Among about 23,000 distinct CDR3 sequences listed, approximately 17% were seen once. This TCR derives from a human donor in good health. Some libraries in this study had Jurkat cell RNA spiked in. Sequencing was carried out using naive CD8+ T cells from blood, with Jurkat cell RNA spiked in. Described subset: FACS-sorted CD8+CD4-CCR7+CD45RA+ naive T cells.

CDR3 loop: CASSLSSGSATQYF. The CDR3 DNA reads as TGTGCCAGCAGTTTGTCTAGCGGGTCGGCGACCCAGTACTTC. V is TRBV28 and J is TRBJ2-5, with 8 positions matching TRBD2. Looked up from germline, CDR1 is MDHEN and CDR2 is SYDVKM. The junction had 7 bases not matched to a gene; V was cut back by 3 bases and J by 7 bases. This CDR3 spans 14 amino acids.